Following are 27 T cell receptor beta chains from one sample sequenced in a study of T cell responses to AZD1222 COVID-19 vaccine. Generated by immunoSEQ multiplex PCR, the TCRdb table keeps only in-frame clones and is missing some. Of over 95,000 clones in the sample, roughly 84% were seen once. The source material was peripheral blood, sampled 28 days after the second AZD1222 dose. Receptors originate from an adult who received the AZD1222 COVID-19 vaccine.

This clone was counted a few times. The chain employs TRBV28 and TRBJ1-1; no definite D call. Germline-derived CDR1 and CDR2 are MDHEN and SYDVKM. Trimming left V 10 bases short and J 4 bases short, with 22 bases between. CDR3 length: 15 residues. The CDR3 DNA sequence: TGTGCCACTACACTTGGGCCGGGGTGGGCCACTGAAGCTTTCTTT. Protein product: CATTLGPGWATEAFF.

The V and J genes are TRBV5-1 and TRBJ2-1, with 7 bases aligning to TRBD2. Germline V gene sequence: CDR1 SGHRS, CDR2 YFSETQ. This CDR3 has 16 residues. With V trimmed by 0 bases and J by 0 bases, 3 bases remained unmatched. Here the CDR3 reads CASSLAGGSSYNEQFF. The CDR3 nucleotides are TGCGCCAGCAGCTTGGCGGGCGGGAGCTCCTACAATGAGCAGTTCTTC.

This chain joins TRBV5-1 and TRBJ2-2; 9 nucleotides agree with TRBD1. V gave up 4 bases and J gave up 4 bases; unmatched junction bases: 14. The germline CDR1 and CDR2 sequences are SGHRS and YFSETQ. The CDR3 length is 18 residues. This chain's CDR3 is CASSDRPSTGGSTGELFF. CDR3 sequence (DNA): TGCGCCAGCAGCGATCGCCCTTCGACAGGGGGGAGCACCGGGGAGCTGTTTTTT.

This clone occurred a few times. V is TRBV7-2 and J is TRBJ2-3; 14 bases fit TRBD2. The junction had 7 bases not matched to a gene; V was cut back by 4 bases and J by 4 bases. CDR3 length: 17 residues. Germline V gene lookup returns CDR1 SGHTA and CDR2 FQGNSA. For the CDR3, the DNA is TGTGCCAGCAGCTGGGGACTAGCGGGAGTGTTTGCAGATACGCAGTATTTT. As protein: CASSWGLAGVFADTQYF.

The CDR3 reads CASSEASGLALEQYF. The DNA of the CDR3 is TGCGCCAGCAGTGAAGCTTCGGGACTAGCGCTCGAGCAGTACTTC. This sequence joins TRBV10-2 and TRBJ2-7, with 10 bases that match TRBD2. The CDR3 is 15 residues long. V gave up 3 bases and J gave up 6 bases; unmatched junction bases: 8. Germline V gives CDR1 WSHSY, CDR2 SAAADI.

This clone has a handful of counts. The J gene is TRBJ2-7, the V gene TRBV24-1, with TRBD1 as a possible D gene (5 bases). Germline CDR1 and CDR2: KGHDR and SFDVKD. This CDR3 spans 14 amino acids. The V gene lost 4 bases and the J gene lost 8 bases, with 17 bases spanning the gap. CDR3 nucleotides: TGTGCCACCAGTGACCCCAGGGTCCCGTACCAGCAGTACTTC. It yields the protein CATSDPRVPYQQYF.

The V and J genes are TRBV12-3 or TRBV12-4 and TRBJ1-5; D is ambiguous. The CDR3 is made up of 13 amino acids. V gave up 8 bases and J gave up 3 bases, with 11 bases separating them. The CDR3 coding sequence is TGTGCCAGCGGGGTGGGAGTCAATCAGCCCCAGCATTTT. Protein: CASGVGVNQPQHF.

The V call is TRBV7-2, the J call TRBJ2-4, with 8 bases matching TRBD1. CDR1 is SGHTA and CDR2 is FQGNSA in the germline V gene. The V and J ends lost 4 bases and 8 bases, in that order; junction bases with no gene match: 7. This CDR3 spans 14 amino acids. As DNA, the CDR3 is TGTGCCAGCAGCTGGCGCGGACAGGGCGACATTCAGTACTTC. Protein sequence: CASSWRGQGDIQYF.

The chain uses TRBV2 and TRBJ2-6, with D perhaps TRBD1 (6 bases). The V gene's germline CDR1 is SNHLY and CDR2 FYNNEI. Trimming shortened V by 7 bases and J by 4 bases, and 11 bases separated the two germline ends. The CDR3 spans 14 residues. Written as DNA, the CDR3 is TGTGCCAGCATCCGACAGGCCGGGGCCAACGTCCTGACTTTC. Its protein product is CASIRQAGANVLTF.

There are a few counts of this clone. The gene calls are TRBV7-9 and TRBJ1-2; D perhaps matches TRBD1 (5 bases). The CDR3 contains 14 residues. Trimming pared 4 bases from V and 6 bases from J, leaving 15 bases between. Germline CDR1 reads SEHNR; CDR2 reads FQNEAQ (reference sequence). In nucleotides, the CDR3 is TGTGCCAGCAGCTGGGGTAAAGGGGTGGATGGCTACACCTTC. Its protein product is CASSWGKGVDGYTF. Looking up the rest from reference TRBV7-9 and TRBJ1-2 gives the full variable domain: DTGVSQNPRHKITKRGQNVTFRCDPISEHNRLYWYRQTLGQGPEFLTYFQNEAQLEKSRLLSDRFSAERPKGSFSTLEIQRTEQGDSAMYLCASSWGKGVDGYTFGSGTRLTVV.

CDR3 loop: CATSDVQTNTGELFF. DNA for the CDR3: TGTGCCACCAGTGACGTACAAACGAACACCGGGGAGCTGTTTTTT. The chain has TRBV24-1 and TRBJ2-2; D gene unclear. This CDR3 is 15 amino acids long. V shed 4 bases and J shed 0 bases, with 8 bases lying between them. In germline, CDR1 is KGHDR, CDR2 SFDVKD.

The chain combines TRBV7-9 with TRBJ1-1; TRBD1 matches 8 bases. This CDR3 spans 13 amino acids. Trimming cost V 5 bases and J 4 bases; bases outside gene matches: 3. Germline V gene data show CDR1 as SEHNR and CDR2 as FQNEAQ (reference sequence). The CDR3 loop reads CASSETGVTEAFF. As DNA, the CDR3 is TGTGCCAGCAGCGAGACAGGGGTCACTGAAGCTTTCTTT.

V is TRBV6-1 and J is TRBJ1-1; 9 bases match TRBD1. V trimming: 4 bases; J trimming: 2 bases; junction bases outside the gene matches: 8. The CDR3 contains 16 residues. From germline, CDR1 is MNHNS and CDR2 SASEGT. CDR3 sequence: CASSAGQGKPNTEAFF. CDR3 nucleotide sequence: TGTGCCAGCAGTGCCGGACAGGGGAAACCAAACACTGAAGCTTTCTTT.

This CDR3 is CASSDAGPLMREFF. DNA of the CDR3: TGCGCCAGCAGTGATGCAGGCCCGTTGATGAGAGAGTTCTTC. The rearrangement links TRBV10-2 to TRBJ2-1; D gene uncertain. V lost 3 bases, J lost 14 bases, and 20 bases lay in between. The CDR3 loop spans 14 amino acids. CDR1 is WSHSY and CDR2 is SAAADI in the germline V gene.

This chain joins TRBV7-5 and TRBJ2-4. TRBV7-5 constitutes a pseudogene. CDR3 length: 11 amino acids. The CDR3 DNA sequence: TGTGCCAGAAGACCCCAAGGTGTTCGGTACTTC. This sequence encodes CARRPQGVRYF.

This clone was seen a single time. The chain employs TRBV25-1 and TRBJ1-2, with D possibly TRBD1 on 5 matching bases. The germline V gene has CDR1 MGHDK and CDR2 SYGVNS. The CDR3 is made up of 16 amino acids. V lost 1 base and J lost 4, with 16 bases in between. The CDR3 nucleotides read TGTGCCAGCAGTGAATGGGGCCCGGGTGGAAGCTATGGCTACACCTTC. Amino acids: CASSEWGPGGSYGYTF.

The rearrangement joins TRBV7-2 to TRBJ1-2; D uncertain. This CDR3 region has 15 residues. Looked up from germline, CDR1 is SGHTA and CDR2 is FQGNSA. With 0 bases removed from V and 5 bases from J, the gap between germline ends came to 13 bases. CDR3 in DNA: TGTGCCAGCAGCTTAGCGGATTCAAGTGCGTATGGCTACACCTTC. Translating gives CASSLADSSAYGYTF. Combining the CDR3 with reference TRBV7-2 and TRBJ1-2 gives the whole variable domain GAGVSQSPSNKVTEKGKDVELRCDPISGHTALYWYRQSLGQGLEFLIYFQGNSAPDKSGLPSDRFSAERTGGSVSTLTIQRTQQEDSAVYLCASSLADSSAYGYTFGSGTRLTVV.

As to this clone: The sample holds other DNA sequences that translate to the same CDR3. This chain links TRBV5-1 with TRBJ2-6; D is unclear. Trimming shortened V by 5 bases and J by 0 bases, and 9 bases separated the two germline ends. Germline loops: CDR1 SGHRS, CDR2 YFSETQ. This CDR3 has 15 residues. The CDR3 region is CASSLGNSGANVLTF. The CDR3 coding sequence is TGCGCCAGCAGTCTCGGCAACTCTGGGGCCAACGTCCTGACTTTC. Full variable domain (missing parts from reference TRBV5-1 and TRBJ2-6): KAGVTQTPRYLIKTRGQQVTLSCSPISGHRSVSWYQQTPGQGLQFLFEYFSETQRNKGNFPGRFSGRQFSNSRSEMNVSTLELGDSALYLCASSLGNSGANVLTFGAGSRLTVL.

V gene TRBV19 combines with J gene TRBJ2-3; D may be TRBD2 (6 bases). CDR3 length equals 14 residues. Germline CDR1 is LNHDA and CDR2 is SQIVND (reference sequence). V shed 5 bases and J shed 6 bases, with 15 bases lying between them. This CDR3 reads CASSFRLGRDTQYF. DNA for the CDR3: TGTGCCAGTAGTTTCCGCCTAGGGAGGGATACGCAGTATTTT.

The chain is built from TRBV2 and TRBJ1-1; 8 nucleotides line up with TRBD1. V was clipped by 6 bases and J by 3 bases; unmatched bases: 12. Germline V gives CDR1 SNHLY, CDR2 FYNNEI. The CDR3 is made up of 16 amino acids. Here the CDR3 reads CASSPTRTGSYTEAFF. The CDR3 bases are TGTGCCAGCAGCCCTACCCGGACAGGGAGTTACACTGAAGCTTTCTTT.

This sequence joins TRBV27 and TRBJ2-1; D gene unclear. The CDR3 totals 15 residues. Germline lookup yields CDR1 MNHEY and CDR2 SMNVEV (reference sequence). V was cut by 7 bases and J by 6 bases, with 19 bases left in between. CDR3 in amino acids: CASTQAPTRSNEQFF. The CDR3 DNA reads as TGTGCCAGCACCCAAGCGCCTACCCGTTCCAATGAGCAGTTCTTC.

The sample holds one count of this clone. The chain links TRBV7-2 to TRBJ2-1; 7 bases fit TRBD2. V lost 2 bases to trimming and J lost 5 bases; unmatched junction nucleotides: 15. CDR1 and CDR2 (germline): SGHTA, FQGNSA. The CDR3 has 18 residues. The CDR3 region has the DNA TGTGCCAGCAGCTTATCCTTGGGGTTGACTAGCATTAACAATGAGCAGTTCTTC. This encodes CASSLSLGLTSINNEQFF.

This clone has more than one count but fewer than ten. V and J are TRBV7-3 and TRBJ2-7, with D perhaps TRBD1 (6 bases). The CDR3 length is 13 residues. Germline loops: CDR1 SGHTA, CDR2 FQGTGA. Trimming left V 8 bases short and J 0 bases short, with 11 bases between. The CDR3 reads CASSQGPSYEQYF. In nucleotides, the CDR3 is TGTGCCAGCTCGCAGGGGCCCTCCTACGAGCAGTACTTC.

In DNA, the CDR3 is TGTGCCAGCAGCTTAGTAAACAGGTTAAGATCTGAAGCTTTCTTT. Amino acids: CASSLVNRLRSEAFF. The rearrangement joins TRBV7-2 to TRBJ1-1, with D possibly matching TRBD1 (5 bases). The V gene's germline CDR1 is SGHTA and CDR2 FQGNSA. V lost 1 base and J lost 6, with 15 bases in between. The CDR3 consists of 15 residues.

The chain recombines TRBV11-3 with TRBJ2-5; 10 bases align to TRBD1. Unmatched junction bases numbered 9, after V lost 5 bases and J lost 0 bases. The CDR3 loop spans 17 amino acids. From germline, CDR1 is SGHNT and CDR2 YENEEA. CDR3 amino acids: CASSPGVGQGHQETQYF. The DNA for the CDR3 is TGTGCCAGCAGCCCTGGGGTGGGACAGGGGCACCAAGAGACCCAGTACTTC.

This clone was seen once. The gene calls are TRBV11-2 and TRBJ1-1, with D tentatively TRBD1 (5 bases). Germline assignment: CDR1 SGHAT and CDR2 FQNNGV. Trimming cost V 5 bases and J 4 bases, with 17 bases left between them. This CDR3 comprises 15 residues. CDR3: CASSVGGERTTEAFF. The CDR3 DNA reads TGTGCCAGCAGCGTGGGGGGGGAGAGGACCACTGAAGCTTTCTTT.

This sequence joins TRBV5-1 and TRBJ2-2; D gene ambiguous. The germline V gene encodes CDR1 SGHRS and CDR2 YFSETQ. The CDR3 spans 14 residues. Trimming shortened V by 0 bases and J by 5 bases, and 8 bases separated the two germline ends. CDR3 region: CASSLASLTGELFF. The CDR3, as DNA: TGCGCCAGCAGCTTGGCCAGTTTAACCGGGGAGCTGTTTTTT. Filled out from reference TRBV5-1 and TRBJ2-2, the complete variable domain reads KAGVTQTPRYLIKTRGQQVTLSCSPISGHRSVSWYQQTPGQGLQFLFEYFSETQRNKGNFPGRFSGRQFSNSRSEMNVSTLELGDSALYLCASSLASLTGELFFGEGSRLTVL.